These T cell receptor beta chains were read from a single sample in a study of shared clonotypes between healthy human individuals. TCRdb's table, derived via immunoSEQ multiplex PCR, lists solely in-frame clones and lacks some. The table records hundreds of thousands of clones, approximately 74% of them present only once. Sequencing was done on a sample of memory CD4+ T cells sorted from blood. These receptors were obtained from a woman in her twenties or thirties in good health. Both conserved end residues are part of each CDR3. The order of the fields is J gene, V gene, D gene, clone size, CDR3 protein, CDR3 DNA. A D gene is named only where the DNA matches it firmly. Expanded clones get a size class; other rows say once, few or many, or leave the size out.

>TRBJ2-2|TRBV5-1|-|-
CASSGGRSTGELFF
TGCGCCAGCAGCGGGGGACGGTCAACCGGGGAGCTGTTTTTT
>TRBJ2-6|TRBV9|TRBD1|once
CASSVRQGAGANVLTF
TGTGCCAGCAGCGTCAGACAGGGGGCAGGGGCCAACGTCCTGACTTTC
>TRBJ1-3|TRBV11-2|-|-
CASSYLQGKAGNTIYF
TGTGCCAGCAGCTACCTCCAGGGGAAGGCTGGAAACACCATATATTTT
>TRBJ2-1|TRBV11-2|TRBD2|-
CASSLVPGLGNNEQFF
TGTGCCAGCAGCTTAGTCCCGGGACTAGGGAACAATGAGCAGTTCTTC
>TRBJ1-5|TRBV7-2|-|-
CASSLDRQPQHF
TGTGCCAGCAGCTTGGACCGTCAGCCCCAGCATTTT
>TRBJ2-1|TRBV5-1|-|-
CASSLGSGGNEQFF
TGCGCCAGCAGCTTGGGGTCCGGGGGAAATGAGCAGTTCTTC
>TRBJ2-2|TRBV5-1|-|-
CASSVNYQAGELFF
TGCGCCAGCAGCGTGAACTATCAGGCCGGGGAGCTGTTTTTT
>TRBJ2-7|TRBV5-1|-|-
CASSGDGSFSYEQYF
TGCGCCAGCAGCGGGGACGGGTCCTTCTCCTACGAGCAGTACTTC
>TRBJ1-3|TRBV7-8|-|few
CASSPNPRTISGNTIYF
TGTGCCAGCAGCCCCAATCCCCGGACCATCTCTGGAAACACCATATATTTT
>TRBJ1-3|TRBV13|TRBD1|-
CASSLQGAVSGNTIYF
TGTGCCAGCAGTCTACAGGGGGCAGTTTCAGGAAACACCATATATTTT
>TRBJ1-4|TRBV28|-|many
CASGLSGNKGKLFF
TGTGCCAGCGGACTTTCGGGCAATAAAGGAAAACTGTTTTTT
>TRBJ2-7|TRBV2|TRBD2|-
CASSVGESGTPYEQYF
TGTGCCAGCAGTGTAGGTGAAAGCGGGACTCCCTACGAGCAGTACTTC
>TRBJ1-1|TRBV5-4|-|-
CASSSGTSVWEAFF
TGTGCCAGCAGCTCCGGGACATCGGTCTGGGAAGCTTTCTTT
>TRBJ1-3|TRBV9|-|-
CASSVAPPAGTLGNTIYF
TGTGCCAGCAGCGTAGCCCCCCCCGCAGGGACCTTGGGAAACACCATATATTTT
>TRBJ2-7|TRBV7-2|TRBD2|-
CASSLKLAGYEKPYEQYF
TGTGCCAGCAGCTTAAAACTAGCGGGTTACGAGAAGCCGTACGAGCAGTACTTC
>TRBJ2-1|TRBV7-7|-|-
CASSLAGGGNEQFF
TGTGCCAGCAGCTTAGCGGGAGGGGGGAATGAGCAGTTCTTC
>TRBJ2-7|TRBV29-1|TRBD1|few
CSVERDRPPREQYF
TGCAGCGTCGAAAGGGACAGGCCTCCTCGCGAGCAGTACTTC
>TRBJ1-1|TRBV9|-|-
CASSVAWGSTEAFF
TGTGCCAGCAGCGTAGCGTGGGGTTCCACTGAAGCTTTCTTT
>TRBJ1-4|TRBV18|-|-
CASSRGFATNEKLFF
TGTGCCAGCTCAAGGGGGTTTGCAACTAATGAAAAACTGTTTTTT
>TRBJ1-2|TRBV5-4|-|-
CASSLEDVYGYTF
TGTGCCAGCAGCTTGGAGGATGTCTATGGCTACACCTTC
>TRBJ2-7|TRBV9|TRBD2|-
CASSVGLAGGEQYF
TGTGCCAGCAGCGTAGGGTTGGCGGGAGGCGAGCAGTACTTC
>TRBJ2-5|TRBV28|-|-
CASSILAVETQYF
TGTGCCAGCAGCATACTAGCCGTTGAGACCCAGTACTTC
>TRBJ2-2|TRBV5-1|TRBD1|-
CASTSGTENTGELFF
TGCGCCAGCACCTCCGGGACAGAAAACACCGGGGAGCTGTTTTTT
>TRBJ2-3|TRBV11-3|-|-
CASSGYYEDTQYF
TGTGCCAGCAGCGGCTATTATGAGGATACGCAGTATTTT
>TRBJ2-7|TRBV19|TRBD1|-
CASNRGRVFDEQYF
TGTGCCAGCAACAGGGGGCGGGTGTTCGACGAGCAGTACTTC
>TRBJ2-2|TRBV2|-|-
CASSGRFGELFF
TGTGCCAGCAGTGGGAGGTTTGGGGAGCTGTTTTTT
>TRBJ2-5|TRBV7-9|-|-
CASSPGRQRTQYF
TGTGCCAGCAGCCCGGGACGGCAAAGGACCCAGTACTTC
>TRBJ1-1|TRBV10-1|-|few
CASSESRFSLNTEAFF
TGCGCCAGCAGTGAGTCTCGGTTCTCACTGAACACTGAAGCTTTCTTT